Listed here are 4 T cell receptor beta chains from one sample, sequenced in a study of blood T cell repertoires in COVID-19. The repertoire was sequenced with immunoSEQ multiplex PCR; TCRdb's copy has only in-frame clones and lacks some. The sample carries about 340,000 clones, about 90% recorded once. The material sequenced was peripheral blood. The receptors stem from a woman aged 18-29 years who had recovered from COVID-19.

The V and J genes are TRBV24-1 and TRBJ2-2; D is possibly TRBD2 (5 bases). Germline V CDR1 and CDR2: KGHDR, SFDVKD. Trimming cost V 9 bases and J 0 bases, with 10 bases left between them. The length of the CDR3 is 14 residues. The CDR3 loop is CATCPAANTGELFF. The CDR3 coding sequence is TGTGCCACCTGTCCAGCGGCGAACACCGGGGAGCTGTTTTTT.

By sample share, this clone is medium-sized. J is TRBJ2-2 and V is TRBV11-3; 9 positions match TRBD2. This CDR3 comprises 19 residues. With 5 bases clipped from V and 1 base from J, the junction kept 14 bases outside the gene matches. CDR1 and CDR2 from the germline V gene are SGHNT and YENEEA. This CDR3 reads CASSPNLAGRRGNTGELFF. In nucleotides, the CDR3 is TGTGCCAGCAGCCCGAACCTAGCGGGGAGGCGAGGGAACACCGGGGAGCTGTTTTTT.

This rearrangement joins TRBV18 to TRBJ2-1; 8 bases agree with TRBD2. This CDR3 has 15 residues. In germline, CDR1 is KGHSH, CDR2 LQKENI. V gave up 0 bases and J gave up 4 bases; unmatched junction bases: 2. The CDR3 coding sequence is TGTGCCAGCTCACCACCCCTAGCGGGTTACAATGAGCAGTTCTTC. Translated: CASSPPLAGYNEQFF.

The J gene is TRBJ1-2, the V gene TRBV4-1; no firm D call. Germline loops: CDR1 MGHRA, CDR2 YSYEKL. This CDR3 is built from 14 residues. Trimming removed 0 bases from V and 3 bases from J, with 8 bases in between. As DNA, the CDR3 is TGCGCCAGCAGCCAAGAGGGCCTCGACTATGGCTACACCTTC. It encodes CASSQEGLDYGYTF.